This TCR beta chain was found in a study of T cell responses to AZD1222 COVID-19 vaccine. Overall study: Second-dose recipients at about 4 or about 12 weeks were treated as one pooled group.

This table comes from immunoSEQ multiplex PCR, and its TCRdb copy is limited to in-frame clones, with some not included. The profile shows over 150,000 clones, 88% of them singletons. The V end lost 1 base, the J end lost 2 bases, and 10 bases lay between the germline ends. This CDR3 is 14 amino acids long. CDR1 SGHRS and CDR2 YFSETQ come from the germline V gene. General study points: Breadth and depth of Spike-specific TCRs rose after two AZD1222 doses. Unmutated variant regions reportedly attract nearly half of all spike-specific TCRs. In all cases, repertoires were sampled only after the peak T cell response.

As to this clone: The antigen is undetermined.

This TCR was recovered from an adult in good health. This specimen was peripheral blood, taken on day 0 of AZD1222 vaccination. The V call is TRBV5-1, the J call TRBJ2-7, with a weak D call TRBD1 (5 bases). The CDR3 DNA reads TGCGCCAGCAGCTTGAGCCAGGGCCCCTACGAGCAGTACTTC. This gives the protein CASSLSQGPYEQYF.